The 17 T cell receptor beta chains listed next were all sequenced from one sample in a study of blood T cells in healthy people across ages (dated by TCRdb to about 2015). The library was made by 5' RACE. These reads were obtained on an Illumina HiSeq 2500. A second roughly 7 to 11 cycle PCR used a sample-barcoded 5' primer and a J-beta primer mix. The raw public reads went through TCRdb reprocessing: fastp at Q25, MiXCR clone calling, in-frame beta chains kept. Duplicate CDR3 protein sequences are folded into a single record with the most common DNA and genes. The sample yields about 730,000 distinct CDR3 sequences; roughly 43% were counted once. The leading ten clones occupy 20% to 25% of the sample. The sequenced sample was blood. The receptors originated from a woman aged 60-75 years in good health.

The chain combines TRBV6-2 or TRBV6-3 with TRBJ2-1; D is ambiguous. CDR1 and CDR2 from the germline V gene are MNHEY and SVGEGT. The CDR3 has 14 residues. V was cut by 6 bases and J by 4 bases, with 13 bases left in between. Written as DNA, the CDR3 is TGTGCCAGCAGACGCTTGGGGTTATACAATGAGCAGTTCTTC. Translated, it gives CASRRLGLYNEQFF.

This chain joins TRBV6-6 and TRBJ2-1; tentatively, D is TRBD2 (5 bases). Trimming left V 6 bases short and J 9 bases short, with 6 bases between. Per the germline V gene, CDR1 is MNHNY and CDR2 is SVGAGI (reference sequence). The CDR3 consists of 10 residues. The CDR3 here is CASRDCEQFF. The CDR3 DNA is TGTGCCAGCAGGGACTGTGAGCAGTTCTTC.

The chain recombines TRBV4-2 with TRBJ2-5; D gene ambiguous. TRBJ2-7 explains the end of the DNA better; the J call may be wrong. Germline V lookup: CDR1 LGHNA, CDR2 YNFKEQ. The CDR3 runs 14 residues. CDR3: CASSQNLEWYEQYF. CDR3 sequence (DNA): TGTGCCAGCAGCCAAAACCTAGAGTGGTACGAGCAGTACTTC.

This clonotype was recorded a few times. This rearrangement joins TRBV28 to TRBJ1-1; TRBD1 aligns across 9 bases. The CDR3 length is 17 residues. Germline CDR1 reads MDHEN; CDR2 reads SYDVKM. V shed 5 bases and J 6 bases; nucleotides not matched to a gene: 16. DNA for the CDR3: TGTGCCAGCAGTGTCCCCTTTTGGTACAGGGGGCAAGCTGAAGCTTTCTTT. Translation gives CASSVPFWYRGQAEAFF.

This clonotype was counted only a few times. The chain is built from TRBV12-3 or TRBV12-4 and TRBJ1-2; 8 bases map to TRBD1. There are 15 residues in the CDR3. The J segment lost 4 bases and the V segment lost 4 bases, leaving 8 bases of the junction unmatched. CDR3 DNA: TGTGCCAGCAGTTCCTCAAAACAGGGGGTCTATGGCTACACCTTC. This translates into CASSSSKQGVYGYTF.

In this sample, this clonotype turned up a few times. This rearrangement joins TRBV29-1 to TRBJ1-2; D gene unclear. V lost 1 base and J 4 bases, leaving 10 bases between the germline ends. Germline V CDR1 and CDR2: SQVTM, ANQGSEA. The CDR3 runs 13 residues. CDR3 nucleotides: TGCAGCGTTGAAGGAATAGATGCCTATGGCTACACCTTC. Its translation is CSVEGIDAYGYTF.

The rearrangement uses TRBV5-1 and TRBJ2-3; the match to TRBD1 covers 8 bases. The CDR3 is 14 residues long. Germline-derived CDR1 and CDR2 are SGHRS and YFSETQ. J gave up 6 bases and V 4 bases, and 7 bases lay outside the gene matches. For the CDR3, the DNA is TGCGCCAGCAGCGTAGGACAGGGATGGGATACGCAGTATTTT. Protein sequence: CASSVGQGWDTQYF.

The chain is built from TRBV20-1 and TRBJ1-2; the D gene is possibly TRBD1 (5 bases). Trimming took 5 bases from V and 2 from J, leaving 12 bases between them. Germline V CDR1 and CDR2: DFQATT, SNEGSKA (reference sequence). This CDR3 is 13 amino acids long. CDR3 sequence (DNA): TGCAGTGCTCGCGACAGAGAAAACTATGGCTACACCTTC. Protein sequence: CSARDRENYGYTF.

V and J are TRBV7-2 and TRBJ2-1; D is perhaps TRBD1 (5 bases). Trimming removed 5 bases from V and 12 bases from J, with 17 bases in between. CDR1 SGHTA and CDR2 FQGNSA come from the germline V gene. The CDR3 contains 13 residues. The CDR3 DNA is TGTGCCAGCAGCGACAGCCTAGGGGCCGTGCAGTTCTTC. Amino acid sequence: CASSDSLGAVQFF.

This clonotype was seen only a few times. The chain joins TRBV7-2 to TRBJ1-4, with 9 nucleotides matching TRBD1. Germline CDR1 and CDR2: SGHTA and FQGNSA. Germline trimming cut 3 bases from V and 4 bases from J; bases unmatched to any gene: 9. This CDR3 spans 17 amino acids. DNA for the CDR3: TGTGCCAGCAGCTTGTTTCCGCGGACAGGGGTTAATGAAAAACTGTTTTTT. Translating it yields CASSLFPRTGVNEKLFF. The variable domain in full, completed from reference TRBV7-2 and TRBJ1-4, reads GAGVSQSPSNKVTEKGKDVELRCDPISGHTALYWYRQSLGQGLEFLIYFQGNSAPDKSGLPSDRFSAERTGGSVSTLTIQRTQQEDSAVYLCASSLFPRTGVNEKLFFGSGTQLSVL.

The chain is built from TRBV5-6 and TRBJ2-7; TRBD1 matches 7 bases. From germline, CDR1 is SGHDT and CDR2 YYEEEE. Unmatched junction bases numbered 6, after V lost 4 bases and J lost 2 bases. The CDR3 is 14 residues long. CDR3 nucleotides: TGTGCCAGCAGCCAAAGGACAGGAACCTACGAGCAGTACTTC. Translation gives CASSQRTGTYEQYF.

The chain is built from TRBV4-2 and TRBJ1-6, with D uncertain. The germline V and J ends were trimmed by 2 bases and 0 bases, with 14 bases remaining between them. This CDR3 comprises 18 residues. Looked up from germline, CDR1 is LGHNA and CDR2 is YNFKEQ. The CDR3 sequence: CASSQRPQLSSYNSPLHF. As DNA, the CDR3 is TGTGCCAGCAGCCAAAGGCCCCAGCTAAGCTCCTATAATTCACCCCTCCACTTT.

J is TRBJ2-2 and V is TRBV6-2 or TRBV6-3; 8 positions match TRBD2. The CDR3 sequence is 14 residues long. Losses at the gene ends were 2 bases for V and 10 bases for J; bases not matched to a gene: 6. Germline V gives CDR1 MNHEY, CDR2 SVGEGT. Here the CDR3 reads CASSYGGGRVELFF. In DNA, the CDR3 is TGTGCCAGCAGTTACGGCGGGGGGCGCGTGGAGCTGTTTTTT.

This clonotype was observed at least ten times. V gene TRBV6-5 combines with J gene TRBJ2-1; TRBD2 aligns across 10 bases. V shed 5 bases, J shed 2 bases, and the junction held 3 bases outside the gene matches. Germline V gene lookup returns CDR1 MNHEY and CDR2 SVGAGI. This CDR3 is 15 amino acids long. The CDR3 DNA reads as TGTGCCAGCAGTACCACTAGCGGGGCCTACAATGAGCAGTTCTTC. Its protein product is CASSTTSGAYNEQFF.

This clonotype was seen more than once but under ten times. The J gene is TRBJ2-7, the V gene TRBV20-1; TRBD1 aligns across 7 bases. The junction had 6 bases not matched to a gene; V was cut back by 3 bases and J by 1 base. The CDR3 extends over 14 amino acids. Per germline, CDR1 DFQATT and CDR2 SNEGSKA (reference sequence). CDR3 nucleotide sequence: TGCAGTGCTAGGACAGGGTCCGAATCCTACGAGCAGTACTTC. Protein product: CSARTGSESYEQYF.

This sequence joins TRBV7-2 and TRBJ1-5; unclear D gene. Trimming stripped 2 bases from V and 6 bases from J, with 8 bases between. Germline V gene lookup returns CDR1 SGHTA and CDR2 FQGNSA. The length of the CDR3 is 13 residues. This CDR3 is CASSLLVGQPQHF. CDR3 nucleotide sequence: TGTGCCAGCAGCTTACTGGTAGGTCAGCCCCAGCATTTT.

This clonotype has at least ten counts. The rearrangement links TRBV7-2 to TRBJ2-7, with 7 bases aligning to TRBD2. Germline V lookup: CDR1 SGHTA, CDR2 FQGNSA. CDR3 length: 15 residues. Trimming cost V 3 bases and J 7 bases; bases outside gene matches: 12. The CDR3 sequence: CASSLMGGNLREQYF. CDR3 sequence (DNA): TGTGCCAGCAGCTTGATGGGAGGGAACCTAAGGGAGCAGTACTTC.